The subject of this entry is one TCR beta chain. Its antigen is not known. Exclusion criteria comprised uncontrolled infection, other autoimmune disease, pregnancy or lactation. Clinical symptoms, serum thyroxine, TRAb, thyroid ultrasound and orbital computed tomography established diagnosis. These data originate in a study of T cells in Graves' hyperthyroidism and ophthalmopathy. RNA transcripts served as the template for amplifying TCR beta CDR3 regions. The HTBI set primed first-round TCR CDR3 RT-PCR. TCRdb called the multiplex PCR reads again in MiXCR, with one record for every CDR3 protein. The table shows about 290,000 distinct CDR3 sequences, with roughly 13% occurring only once. Findings of the study overall: Most thyroid clonotypes that were expanded above 0.001 also turned up in blood. The model's output predicted ophthalmopathy at a median of about 6.5 months prior to onset.

Sequencing used blood. This clonotype was sampled from a middle-aged woman with Graves' hyperthyroidism.

CDR3 nucleotides: TGTGCCATCAGCAGCCTCGGCTATGGCTACACCTTC. The encoded protein is CAISSLGYGYTF. The chain employs TRBV10-3 and TRBJ1-2; D gene ambiguous. The V end was cut by 6 bases, the J end by 4 bases, with 9 bases between. This CDR3 region has 12 residues. Germline assignment: CDR1 ENHRY and CDR2 SYGVKD.